Listed below are T cell receptor beta chains from one sample, sequenced in a study of T cell responses to AZD1222 COVID-19 vaccine. Sequencing was performed with immunoSEQ multiplex PCR; in TCRdb, only in-frame clones are kept and a portion is missing. The repertoire holds 95,000 to 150,000 clones, with 92% as singletons. Sequences were derived from peripheral blood, sampled on day 0 of AZD1222 vaccination. The receptors derive from an adult in good health. The CDR3 runs from the conserved cysteine through the conserved F or W. Each record gives: V gene, D gene, clone size, J gene, CDR3 DNA, CDR3 protein. D genes are given only for firm matches. Only some rows state a clone size, as once, few, many or a class for expanded clones.

>TRBV19|-|-|TRBJ1-4
TGTGCCAGTAGTACCGCGATTAATGAAAAACTGTTTTTT
CASSTAINEKLFF
>TRBV9|-|-|TRBJ2-7
TGTGCCAGCAGCCCTAGGTGGGACAACTACGAGCAGTACTTC
CASSPRWDNYEQYF
>TRBV19|TRBD2|-|TRBJ2-1
TGTGCCAGTAGTGAGCTAGCGGGATCCAAGAATGAGCAGTTCTTC
CASSELAGSKNEQFF
>TRBV19|-|-|TRBJ2-5
TGTGCCAGTAGTAAATGGGGAGGCATTGAGACCCAGTACTTC
CASSKWGGIETQYF
>TRBV7-9|-|-|TRBJ1-6
TGTGCCAGCAGCCTCTTAGGGTCCTATAATTCACCCCTCCACTTT
CASSLLGSYNSPLHF
>TRBV7-9|-|-|TRBJ2-1
TGTGCCAGCAGCTTATATTCCCGTAGCGGCAATGAGCAGTTCTTC
CASSLYSRSGNEQFF
>TRBV24-1|-|-|TRBJ2-3
TGTGCCACCAGTGACCCCATCCGAGGAACAGATACGCAGTATTTT
CATSDPIRGTDTQYF
>TRBV27|TRBD1|-|TRBJ1-2
TGTGCCAGCAGTTTATCTTCGGGACAGATCTATGGCTACACCTTC
CASSLSSGQIYGYTF
>TRBV4-2|TRBD2|once|TRBJ2-7
TGTGCCAGCAGCCAAGAACGACTAGCGGGAGATGGCCCGGTCTACGAGCAGTACTTC
CASSQERLAGDGPVYEQYF
>TRBV14|-|once|TRBJ1-2
TGTGCCAGCAGCCAAGATTACGGGGTATATGGCTACACCTTC
CASSQDYGVYGYTF
>TRBV6-5|TRBD1|-|TRBJ1-2
TGTGCCAGTATAACGACAGGGAGCCTCTATGGCTACACCTTC
CASITTGSLYGYTF
>TRBV5-1|TRBD2|-|TRBJ2-2
TGCGCCAGCAGGGATAGCGGGAAGGCCGGGGAGCTGTTTTTT
CASRDSGKAGELFF
>TRBV6-6|TRBD1|-|TRBJ2-7
TGTGCCAGCAGTTCTCCGGACAGGGGGCATCTAGGCGAGCAGTACTTC
CASSSPDRGHLGEQYF
>TRBV5-1|-|-|TRBJ1-2
TGCGCCAGCAGCTTGGTAGGGACGCCGGGCGGCTATGGCTACACCTTC
CASSLVGTPGGYGYTF
>TRBV5-6|TRBD2|-|TRBJ2-1
TGTGCCAGCAGCCTGGCGGTAGCGGGAGGCTACAATGAGCAGTTCTTC
CASSLAVAGGYNEQFF
>TRBV19|TRBD1|-|TRBJ1-1
TGTGCCAGCTCCTTAAGGACAGGGCATGATAACAGCAACACTGAAGCTTTCTTT
CASSLRTGHDNSNTEAFF
>TRBV7-9|-|-|TRBJ1-5
TGTGCCAGCAGCTTAGCTCTGCGGGACCGTAGTCAGCCCCAGCATTTT
CASSLALRDRSQPQHF
>TRBV2|-|few|TRBJ2-5
TGTGCCAGCTGTCGACAGCACAAAGAGACCCAGTACTTC
CASCRQHKETQYF
>TRBV5-1|-|-|TRBJ1-2
TGCGCCAGCAGCGGCAGACCTACGAACTATGGCTACACCTTC
CASSGRPTNYGYTF
>TRBV19|-|-|TRBJ2-2
TGTGCCAGTAGTATTCACGGGGCGAACACCGGGGAGCTGTTTTTT
CASSIHGANTGELFF
>TRBV15|-|-|TRBJ1-4
TGTGCCACCAGCAGAGGCGGCGGGAGTGCTCGCAATGAAAAACTGTTTTTT
CATSRGGGSARNEKLFF
>TRBV6-2/TRBV6-3|-|-|TRBJ1-5
TGTGCCAGCAGTTATTTGGGGGGAGAGGTTCAGCCCCAGCATTTT
CASSYLGGEVQPQHF
>TRBV12-2|-|-|TRBJ1-5
TGTGCAAGTCGCTTAGCGACTGACAGGGGGCTCGGTAGCAATCAGCCCCAGCATTTT
CASRLATDRGLGSNQPQHF
>TRBV6-2/TRBV6-3|-|-|TRBJ2-1
TGTGCCAGCAGTAATAGCGACGCCTACAATGAGCAGTTCTTC
CASSNSDAYNEQFF